These 25 T cell receptor beta chains were sequenced from one sample in a study of shared clonotypes between healthy human individuals. Clones were sequenced by immunoSEQ multiplex PCR, and TCRdb holds only the in-frame ones, with some missing. The data show 2.3 million or so clones, 93% seen once. Input material: naive CD4+ T cells from PBMCs. Subset of the sample: CD45RA+ positively selected. All receptors come from a man aged 18-30 years in good health. Some clones in this sample may be carry-over from other donors' samples.

This clone turned up a few times. This chain uses TRBV19 with TRBJ1-4; D is ambiguous. The CDR3 loop spans 14 amino acids. V gave up 3 bases and J gave up 0 bases, with 5 bases separating them. The germline CDR1 and CDR2 sequences are LNHDA and SQIVND (reference sequence). The CDR3 region is CASSMRPTNEKLFF. The CDR3 DNA reads TGTGCCAGTAGTATGCGACCAACTAATGAAAAACTGTTTTTT.

The V and J genes are TRBV28 and TRBJ1-1; D is perhaps TRBD1 (5 bases). Deletions cut 5 bases from V and 1 base from J, with 17 bases between. The CDR3 loop spans 16 amino acids. Germline assignment: CDR1 MDHEN and CDR2 SYDVKM. CDR3 nucleotide sequence: TGTGCCAGCAGTCCCCTCTGGGACTCAGGGAACACTGAAGCTTTCTTT. As protein: CASSPLWDSGNTEAFF.

Worth noting for this clone: Other DNA sequences in this specimen translate into the identical CDR3. This chain links TRBV18 with TRBJ2-3; D possibly matches TRBD1 or TRBD2 (5 bases each). The ends were cut back, 3 bases at V and 3 bases at J, with 10 bases in the middle. The germline gives CDR1 KGHSH, CDR2 LQKENI. CDR3 length: 14 amino acids. This CDR3 is CASSPLRGTDTQYF. The CDR3, as DNA: TGTGCCAGCTCACCCCTGAGGGGTACAGATACGCAGTATTTT.

The chain combines TRBV27 with TRBJ2-7; 8 nucleotides match TRBD2. V was pared by 6 bases and J by 2 bases, with 9 bases of the junction left unmatched. The CDR3 length is 15 residues. Germline-derived CDR1 and CDR2 are MNHEY and SMNVEV (reference sequence). The CDR3 sequence: CASRDRRGGTYEQYF. The CDR3 DNA reads as TGTGCCAGCAGGGATCGACGGGGGGGCACCTACGAGCAGTACTTC.

As regards this clone: Different DNA sequences within this sample yield the same CDR3. This chain links TRBV7-3 with TRBJ2-5, with TRBD2 identical over 13 bases. The V gene end was trimmed by 4 bases and the J gene end by 5 bases; junction bases not matched to a gene: 4. The CDR3 sequence is 15 residues long. CDR1 is SGHTA, CDR2 FQGTGA, per germline. The CDR3 DNA reads TGTGCCAGCAGCTCCGGGACTAGCGGGAAGGAGACCCAGTACTTC. It codes for CASSSGTSGKETQYF.

The rearrangement uses TRBV5-1 and TRBJ2-4, with 10 bases matching TRBD1. Germline CDR1 is SGHRS and CDR2 is YFSETQ. Trimming at V came to 4 bases and at J to 9 bases, leaving 4 bases not matched to a gene. This CDR3 region has 13 residues. The CDR3 nucleotides read TGCGCCAGCAGCCACGGACAGGGGGGCATTCAGTACTTC. It encodes CASSHGQGGIQYF.

Turning to this clone: The same CDR3 also results from other DNA sequences found in this sample. The chain is built from TRBV9 and TRBJ2-3, with 7 bases fitting TRBD1. The CDR3 extends over 15 amino acids. From germline, CDR1 is SGDLS and CDR2 YYNGEE. V was clipped by 0 bases and J by 1 base; unmatched bases: 2. Here the CDR3 DNA reads TGTGCCAGCAGCGTAGTTGGACAGGGCACAGATACGCAGTATTTT. Its protein product is CASSVVGQGTDTQYF.

The V call is TRBV5-4, the J call TRBJ2-7, with TRBD2 identical over 7 bases. CDR3 length: 15 amino acids. V gave up 4 bases and J gave up 4 bases; unmatched junction bases: 11. CDR1 and CDR2 (germline): SGHNT, YYREEE (reference sequence). The CDR3 bases are TGTGCCAGCAGCGATGCGGGACTACTTAATTACGAGCAGTACTTC. Its translation: CASSDAGLLNYEQYF.

DNA of the CDR3: TGTGCCAGTAGACCGGGACAGAACACCGGGGAGCTGTTTTTT. It translates to CASRPGQNTGELFF. J is TRBJ2-2 and V is TRBV19; perhaps TRBD1 as D (6 bases). This CDR3 spans 14 amino acids. V was cut by 6 bases and J by 1 base, with 9 bases left in between. In germline, CDR1 is LNHDA, CDR2 SQIVND (reference sequence).

The chain employs TRBV28 and TRBJ1-1, with 8 bases lining up with TRBD1. The CDR3 loop spans 16 amino acids. The V and J ends lost 0 bases and 2 bases, in that order; junction bases with no gene match: 5. Germline CDR1 is MDHEN and CDR2 is SYDVKM. CDR3 residues: CASSLWSGGQNTEAFF. CDR3 nucleotides: TGTGCCAGCAGTTTATGGTCAGGGGGCCAAAACACTGAAGCTTTCTTT.

This chain joins TRBV19 and TRBJ1-2; D gene unclear. Trimming pared 8 bases from V and 4 bases from J, leaving 8 bases between. Germline V gives CDR1 LNHDA, CDR2 SQIVND (reference sequence). CDR3 size: 11 residues. As DNA, the CDR3 is TGTGCCAGTCAGCAGTCCTATGGCTACACCTTC. It yields the protein CASQQSYGYTF. Using reference TRBV19 and TRBJ1-2 for the parts outside the CDR3, the full variable domain is DGGITQSPKYLFRKEGQNVTLSCEQNLNHDAMYWYRQDPGQGLRLIYYSQIVNDFQKGDIAEGYSVSREKKESFPLTVTSAQKNPTAFYLCASQQSYGYTFGSGTRLTVV.

The chain uses TRBV4-1 and TRBJ2-6; 8 positions agree with TRBD2. V lost 0 bases, J lost 0 bases, and 4 bases stayed unmatched. The CDR3 sequence is 18 residues long. CDR1 and CDR2 (germline): MGHRA, YSYEKL. CDR3 nucleotide sequence: TGCGCCAGCAGCCAAGAAGGACTAGCCGCCTCTGGGGCCAACGTCCTGACTTTC. Translated, it gives CASSQEGLAASGANVLTF.

The rearrangement links TRBV5-1 to TRBJ2-7, with a weak D call TRBD2 (5 bases). Trimming shortened V by 0 bases and J by 2 bases, and 12 bases separated the two germline ends. This CDR3 is 15 amino acids long. Germline lookup yields CDR1 SGHRS and CDR2 YFSETQ. The CDR3 DNA reads TGCGCCAGCAGCTTGGGAGTAGCGCCTACCTACGAGCAGTACTTC. Protein: CASSLGVAPTYEQYF.

V is TRBV7-9 and J is TRBJ1-4, with TRBD1 identical over 9 bases. From germline, CDR1 is SEHNR and CDR2 FQNEAQ (reference sequence). CDR3 length: 13 amino acids. The trim removed 5 bases at V and 12 bases at J, leaving 7 bases unmatched. The CDR3 here is CASSVDRGLELFF. The DNA for the CDR3 is TGTGCCAGCAGCGTAGACAGGGGGTTGGAACTGTTTTTT.

V gene TRBV9 combines with J gene TRBJ2-2; D remains unclear. Germline V gene data show CDR1 as SGDLS and CDR2 as YYNGEE. The CDR3 is 12 residues long. Trimming cost V 1 base and J 8 bases, with 6 bases left between them. The CDR3 protein is CASSVYRGELFF. Here the CDR3 DNA reads TGTGCCAGCAGCGTATATCGGGGGGAGCTGTTTTTT.

The DNA of the CDR3 is TGCGCCAGCAGCTTGATGGGACTAGCGGGAGGGCCTGGTTCCAACGAGCAGTACTTC. Translation gives CASSLMGLAGGPGSNEQYF. The chain employs TRBV5-1 and TRBJ2-7; TRBD2 matches at 16 bases. V was clipped by 1 base and J by 5 bases; unmatched bases: 12. Germline V gene sequence: CDR1 SGHRS, CDR2 YFSETQ. The CDR3 contains 19 residues.

This clone came up a few times. The same CDR3 is also encoded by other DNA sequences in this sample. The chain has TRBV7-2 and TRBJ2-3, with D possibly matching TRBD2 (6 bases). Germline lookup yields CDR1 SGHTA and CDR2 FQGNSA. The CDR3 loop spans 14 amino acids. Trimming left V 3 bases short and J 0 bases short, with 7 bases between. CDR3 residues: CASSFGGSTDTQYF. The CDR3 coding sequence is TGTGCCAGCAGCTTTGGGGGGAGCACAGATACGCAGTATTTT.

This chain connects TRBV28 to TRBJ1-3, with D possibly matching TRBD1 (5 bases). With 4 bases removed from V and 0 bases from J, the gap between germline ends came to 13 bases. Germline V lookup: CDR1 MDHEN, CDR2 SYDVKM. The CDR3 is made up of 16 amino acids. The CDR3: CASSSPRAPSGNTIYF. The CDR3 DNA reads as TGTGCCAGCAGTTCCCCCAGGGCACCCTCTGGAAACACCATATATTTT.

This sequence joins TRBV27 and TRBJ1-4, with D possibly TRBD1 on 5 matching bases. The CDR3 extends over 15 amino acids. Trimming pared 2 bases from V and 6 bases from J, leaving 13 bases between. From germline, CDR1 is MNHEY and CDR2 SMNVEV (reference sequence). The CDR3 DNA follows: TGTGCCAGCAGTTTACAAGGTCCAGGGTATGAAAAACTGTTTTTT. This codes for CASSLQGPGYEKLFF.

The chain joins TRBV10-3 to TRBJ1-1, with 7 nucleotides matching TRBD1. The J segment lost 5 bases and the V segment lost 0 bases, leaving 3 bases of the junction unmatched. Germline V CDR1 and CDR2: ENHRY, SYGVKD. This CDR3 has 14 residues. CDR3 residues: CAISESAGGTEAFF. The CDR3, as DNA: TGTGCCATCAGTGAGTCAGCAGGGGGTACTGAAGCTTTCTTT.

The chain links TRBV7-3 to TRBJ2-5; the D gene is possibly TRBD2 (6 bases). V gave up 6 bases and J gave up 5 bases, with 16 bases separating them. Germline loops: CDR1 SGHTA, CDR2 FQGTGA. The length of the CDR3 is 14 residues. CDR3 residues: CASSWRAPGETQYF. The CDR3 nucleotides read TGTGCCAGCAGTTGGAGGGCCCCTGGGGAGACCCAGTACTTC.

This chain connects TRBV2 to TRBJ1-3, with 7 nucleotides matching TRBD1. This CDR3 region has 15 residues. V shed 10 bases, J shed 2 bases, and the junction held 11 bases outside the gene matches. CDR1 and CDR2 from the germline V gene are SNHLY and FYNNEI. CDR3 sequence reads: CATKTPGQAGNTIYF. The CDR3 nucleotides are TGTGCCACCAAGACCCCTGGACAGGCTGGAAACACCATATATTTT.

On this clone itself: Other DNA sequences in this sample translate to the same CDR3. DNA of the CDR3: TGTGCCAGCAGCTTACGCCTAGCGGGATACAATGAGCAGTTCTTC. Its translation: CASSLRLAGYNEQFF. This chain links TRBV7-3 with TRBJ2-1; 9 bases are a match to TRBD2. Germline V CDR1 and CDR2: SGHTA, FQGTGA. V lost 2 bases to trimming and J lost 4 bases; unmatched junction nucleotides: 3. The length of the CDR3 is 15 residues.

The V and J genes are TRBV28 and TRBJ1-2, with 10 bases lining up with TRBD1. The CDR3 runs to 15 residues. CDR1 is MDHEN and CDR2 is SYDVKM in the germline V gene. After removal of 6 bases from V and 5 bases from J, the junction contained 9 bases not matched to a gene. The CDR3 sequence is CASSSPGTGEYGYTF. In DNA, the CDR3 is TGTGCCAGCAGCTCCCCCGGGACAGGGGAGTATGGCTACACCTTC.

The chain recombines TRBV5-1 with TRBJ1-1, with TRBD1 identical over 8 bases. The germline V gene has CDR1 SGHRS and CDR2 YFSETQ. Unmatched junction bases numbered 13, after V lost 5 bases and J lost 1 base. This CDR3 is built from 17 residues. The CDR3 sequence: CASRAGGTGEGNTEAFF. CDR3 nucleotide sequence: TGCGCCAGCAGGGCTGGCGGGACAGGAGAGGGGAACACTGAAGCTTTCTTT.